The next 2 T cell receptor beta chains were all read from a single sample in a study of shared clonotypes between healthy human individuals (TCRdb year 2020). The method behind the library was the immunoSEQ multiplex PCR assay. The table was pulled from immuneACCESS by TCRdb, which kept in-frame rearrangements only. Such tables lose some clones; where checked, under half of the loss comes from unresolved V genes, and the rest has no known cause. The table for this sample lists approximately 2.5 million clones; 90% to 95% of them were counted only once. The top ten hold around 0.14% of the sample. Sequencing was carried out using naive CD4+ T cells sorted from blood. The cell subset or site label corresponds to: CD45RA+ positively selected. These receptors originate from a man aged 18 to 30 in good health.

In regard to this clone: This sample also contains other DNA sequences that code for the same CDR3. The genes are TRBV6-5 and TRBJ1-2, with a tentative D call TRBD1 (5 bases). Germline V lookup: CDR1 MNHEY, CDR2 SVGAGI. Trimming pared 6 bases from V and 0 bases from J, leaving 8 bases between. There are 13 residues in the CDR3. The CDR3 loop reads CASSPTANYGYTF. DNA for the CDR3: TGTGCCAGCAGCCCGACAGCTAACTATGGCTACACCTTC.

The rearrangement uses TRBV5-5 and TRBJ1-3; D unclear. Trimming took 3 bases from V and 0 from J, leaving 13 bases between them. CDR1 is SGHKS, CDR2 YYEKEE, per germline (reference sequence). This CDR3 is 16 amino acids long. CDR3 bases: TGTGCCAGCAGCTGGAGGGATGACGACTCTGGAAACACCATATATTTT. Amino acid sequence: CASSWRDDDSGNTIYF.